These 21 T cell receptor beta chains came from one sample sequenced in a study of breast tumors, draining lymph nodes, adjacent tissues (dated by TCRdb to 2016 to 2018). The axillary draining lymph nodes of breast cancer patients were the source of the lymph node samples. Library generation was performed with multiplex PCR. The sample was run on an Illumina HiSeq 2000. TCRdb reanalyzed the raw reads on its own, using fastp at Q25 for trimming and MiXCR for clone calling, and kept in-frame beta chains. Each CDR3 protein gets just one entry, which takes the most common genes and DNA from the rows behind it. The sample records around 190,000 distinct CDR3 sequences, 25% to 40% of which are singletons. Around 4.5% of the sample goes to the ten largest clones. Sequences were obtained from axillary lymph node tissue. Source of these receptors: a female donor with breast cancer. Some clones in this sample may be carry-over from other donors' samples.

This clonotype was seen a handful of times. One base away lies a much larger clone, so this may be a sequencing read error. This chain connects TRBV6-5 to TRBJ1-2; maybe TRBD1 (6 bases). Germline CDR1 is MNHEY and CDR2 is SVGAGI. V was clipped by 5 bases and J by 2 bases, with 18 bases between them. The CDR3 consists of 16 residues. The CDR3 region is CASSPTAAGANYGYTF. DNA of the CDR3: TGTGCCAGCAGTCCCACCGCCGCGGGGGCGAACTATGGCTACACCTTC.

On this clonotype: Possible read error: a much larger clone is one base away. The chain combines TRBV12-3 or TRBV12-4 with TRBJ1-2; tentative D call: TRBD1 (6 bases). Trimming removed 3 bases at V and 5 bases at J, with 13 bases between. This CDR3 is built from 14 residues. The CDR3 here is CASSFDRSGYGYTF. CDR3 DNA sequence: TGTGCCAGCAGTTTCGACAGGTCAGGGTATGGCTACACCTTC.

This clonotype came up many times. The rearrangement joins TRBV2 to TRBJ2-1; perhaps D is TRBD1 or TRBD2 (5 bases each). V was cut by 1 base and J by 8 bases, with 15 bases left in between. Germline V gene sequence: CDR1 SNHLY, CDR2 FYNNEI. This CDR3 comprises 15 residues. The CDR3 DNA reads TGTGCCAGCAGTGAAGGACAGACGGGGACGGATGAGCAGTTCTTC. This translates into CASSEGQTGTDEQFF.

Concerning this clonotype: One base away lies a much larger clone, so this may be a sequencing read error. V is TRBV6-5 and J is TRBJ1-2, with 7 bases aligning to TRBD1. Germline V CDR1 and CDR2: MNHEY, SVGAGI. The V and J ends lost 5 bases and 8 bases, in that order; junction bases with no gene match: 8. CDR3 size: 13 residues. CDR3 amino acids: CASSTTGSRGYTF. CDR3 DNA sequence: TGTGCCAGCAGTACGACAGGGTCCAGGGGCTACACCTTC.

The chain carries TRBV19 and TRBJ1-1; the D is unclear. V was pared by 10 bases and J by 0 bases, with 12 bases between. CDR1 is LNHDA, CDR2 SQIVND, per germline (reference sequence). This CDR3 has 13 residues. This chain's CDR3 is CATAGVLNTEAFF. CDR3 nucleotide sequence: TGTGCCACCGCAGGAGTATTGAACACTGAAGCTTTCTTT.

This clonotype was seen repeatedly, ten times or more. The chain uses TRBV24-1 and TRBJ2-7; D gene unclear. The CDR3 has 17 amino acids. CDR1 and CDR2 (germline): KGHDR, SFDVKD. The V and J ends lost 0 bases and 4 bases respectively, with 18 bases between them. The chain's CDR3 is CATSDLQYRTRPYEQYF. In nucleotides, the CDR3 is TGTGCCACCAGTGATTTGCAATATAGGACCAGACCGTACGAGCAGTACTTC.

This chain uses TRBV7-6 with TRBJ2-3; maybe TRBD2 (6 bases). V lost 1 base, J lost 5 bases, and 10 bases lay in between. This CDR3 contains 14 residues. CDR1 and CDR2 from the germline V gene are SGHVS and FNYEAQ. Here the CDR3 DNA reads TGTGCCAGCAGCTTAGAGGCGGGGAAAGATACGCAGTATTTT. Translating gives CASSLEAGKDTQYF. Full variable domain (missing parts from reference TRBV7-6 and TRBJ2-3): GAGVSQSPRYKVTKRGQDVALRCDPISGHVSLYWYRQALGQGPEFLTYFNYEAQQDKSGLPNDRFSAERPEGSISTLTIQRTEQRDSAMYRCASSLEAGKDTQYFGPGTRLTVL.

The chain employs TRBV7-2 and TRBJ1-2, with TRBD1 as a possible D gene (6 bases). The germline V and J ends were trimmed by 5 bases and 7 bases, with 14 bases remaining between them. Germline-derived CDR1 and CDR2 are SGHTA and FQGNSA. This CDR3 is 13 amino acids long. CDR3 amino acids: CASSPAGARGYTF. The DNA for the CDR3 is TGTGCCAGCAGCCCAGCGGGGGCGCGTGGCTACACCTTC.

This clonotype came up a few times. As the CDR3 is not closed by the conserved phenylalanine or tryptophan, this likely results from a read error. The V call is TRBV19, the J call TRBJ2-4, with TRBD2 identical over 7 bases. From germline, CDR1 is LNHDA and CDR2 SQIVND (reference sequence). The CDR3 consists of 16 residues. The J segment lost 2 bases and the V segment lost 5 bases, leaving 9 bases of the junction unmatched. The CDR3 DNA is TGTGCCAGTAGTTCTCAAAGACTAGCTTCCAAAAACATTCAGTACTCC. It codes for CASSSQRLASKNIQYS.

This clonotype was counted at least ten times. The gene calls are TRBV7-9 and TRBJ2-7; 8 bases map to TRBD2. Trimming took 1 base from V and 5 from J; bases not matched to a gene: 10. The CDR3 spans 16 residues. CDR1 is SEHNR, CDR2 FQNEAQ, per germline (reference sequence). CDR3 loop: CASSLGAGLVSDEQYF. In nucleotides, the CDR3 is TGTGCCAGCAGCTTAGGGGCGGGACTAGTGAGCGACGAGCAGTACTTC.

On this clonotype itself: This CDR3 fails to terminate in the conserved phenylalanine or tryptophan, so it likely reflects a read error. The DNA is left out, because the CDR3 cannot be placed on it with certainty; the CDR3 is given as TCRdb lists it. The chain combines TRBV4-1 with TRBJ1-5. CDR1 and CDR2 from the germline V gene are MGHRA and YSYEKL. Ends included, the CDR3 has 16 residues. The CDR3 loop is CASSLTGSSSNQPQQA.

The chain is built from TRBV29-1 and TRBJ2-7; D may correspond to TRBD1 or TRBD2 (5 bases each). Per germline, CDR1 SQVTM and CDR2 ANQGSEA. There are 12 residues in the CDR3. This chain's CDR3 is CSRLGTSYEQYF. DNA for the CDR3: TGCAGTCGCCTCGGGACCTCCTACGAGCAGTACTTC.

As to this clonotype: At one of its ends the junction is not consistent with the germline gene, which may arise from a read error. The chain couples TRBV28 to TRBJ1-2; D possibly corresponds to TRBD1 (5 bases). In germline, CDR1 is MDHEN, CDR2 SYDVKM. This CDR3 contains 12 residues. The CDR3 nucleotides are TGTGCCAGCAGTCAGGGTAACTATAGCTACACCTTC. It specifies CASSQGNYSYTF.

There are many counts of this clonotype. The V gene is TRBV12-3 or TRBV12-4, the J gene TRBJ2-7; the match to TRBD2 covers 8 bases. The V segment lost 5 bases and the J segment 3 bases; nucleotides outside the gene matches: 6. The length of the CDR3 is 14 residues. CDR3 sequence: CASSHGTRVYEQYF. The CDR3 bases are TGTGCCAGCAGTCACGGGACTAGGGTCTACGAGCAGTACTTC.

The chain couples TRBV15 to TRBJ2-1; possibly TRBD2 for D (7 bases). Germline lookup yields CDR1 LNHNV and CDR2 YYDKDF (reference sequence). V was pared by 6 bases and J by 8 bases, with 20 bases between. This CDR3 is built from 15 residues. The CDR3 sequence: CATRRGRGASDEQFF. The CDR3, as DNA: TGTGCCACCAGGAGGGGACGGGGGGCTAGCGATGAGCAGTTCTTC.

This clonotype has at least ten counts. This chain uses TRBV6-5 with TRBJ2-2; 10 bases are shared with TRBD2. The germline CDR1 and CDR2 sequences are MNHEY and SVGAGI. The V segment lost 5 bases and the J segment 0 bases; nucleotides outside the gene matches: 6. The CDR3 spans 17 residues. For the CDR3, the DNA is TGTGCCAGCAGTCCTATGAGCGGGAGGGCGAACACCGGGGAGCTGTTTTTT. Its translation: CASSPMSGRANTGELFF.

This clonotype came up many times. The genes are TRBV7-6 and TRBJ1-3; D is unclear. CDR3 size: 15 residues. Germline V gene lookup returns CDR1 SGHVS and CDR2 FNYEAQ. Trimming shortened V by 1 base and J by 2 bases, and 9 bases separated the two germline ends. The CDR3 DNA is TGTGCCAGCAGCTTAGACCACACGCCTGGAAACACCATATATTTT. Translation: CASSLDHTPGNTIYF.

The CDR3 region is CSANDPRLAGVGEQYF. The CDR3 DNA is TGCAGTGCCAATGACCCCAGACTAGCGGGAGTAGGCGAGCAGTACTTC. The chain links TRBV20-1 to TRBJ2-7; 12 nucleotides agree with TRBD2. The junction had 15 bases not matched to a gene; V was cut back by 6 bases and J by 6 bases. Germline loops: CDR1 DFQATT, CDR2 SNEGSKA (reference sequence). CDR3 length: 16 amino acids.

This sequence joins TRBV19 and TRBJ1-1; a weak D match, TRBD1 (5 bases). Germline CDR1 reads LNHDA; CDR2 reads SQIVND (reference sequence). This CDR3 has 15 residues. V gave up 5 bases and J gave up 1 base, with 14 bases separating them. In DNA, the CDR3 is TGTGCCAGTAGTTTGGGACGGACTGGGAACACTGAAGCTTTCTTT. Protein: CASSLGRTGNTEAFF.

Concerning this clonotype itself: Its ends do not fully match the called genes, so a read error is possible. Written as DNA, the CDR3 is TGTGCCAGCAGTTTCGCTAGCGGGGTCGCCTACGAGCAGTGCTTC. Residues: CASSFASGVAYEQCF. The J gene is TRBJ2-7, the V gene TRBV27, with 9 bases that match TRBD2. Germline V gene sequence: CDR1 MNHEY, CDR2 SMNVEV (reference sequence). This CDR3 is 15 amino acids long.

This clonotype has only a few counts. The rearrangement joins TRBV6-2 or TRBV6-3 to TRBJ2-3; TRBD2 matches at 10 bases. The CDR3 totals 15 residues. Germline CDR1 and CDR2: MNHEY and SVGEGT. V trimming: 6 bases; J trimming: 2 bases; junction bases outside the gene matches: 5. The CDR3 bases are TGTGCCAGCAGGCGAGCGGGGGGGGACACAGATACGCAGTATTTT. Its translation is CASRRAGGDTDTQYF.